These T cell receptor beta chains were read from a single sample in a study of blood T cell repertoires in COVID-19. TCRdb's table, derived via immunoSEQ multiplex PCR, lists solely in-frame clones and lacks some. The sample holds around 20,000 clones; roughly nine tenths are singletons and the top ten take about 7.9%. Sequencing was done on a sample of peripheral blood. The receptors shown here come from a human donor with active COVID-19. The donor label of this sample is uncertain. Each CDR3 is given with its conserved first and last residue. Each record gives: clone size, V gene, D gene, J gene, CDR3 DNA, CDR3 protein. The D gene is left open where the match is weak. Clone size is not always given. Where it is, it says once, few, many or a class for expanded clones.

NA	TRBV7-9	NA	TRBJ2-7	TGTGCCAGCAGCTCCGGGGCCTACGAGCAGTACTTC	CASSSGAYEQYF
NA	TRBV5-1	NA	TRBJ2-1	TGCGCCAGCAGCTTGGGCCCGGGGGGCGGGCCTCGCTCCTACAATGAGCAGTTCTTC	CASSLGPGGGPRSYNEQFF
NA	TRBV7-9	NA	TRBJ2-7	TGTGCCAGCAGCGACTTTGTAGAGGGCTACGAGCAGTACTTC	CASSDFVEGYEQYF
once	TRBV11-2	TRBD2	TRBJ2-7	TGTGCCAGCACCTTAAGGACTAGTTCCTACGAGCAGTACTTC	CASTLRTSSYEQYF
NA	TRBV6-6	NA	TRBJ2-5	TGTGCCAGCAGTTACTCTCCGGGACTCGAGACCCAGTACTTC	CASSYSPGLETQYF
NA	TRBV6-5	NA	TRBJ2-3	TGTGCCGCTCGCGCTTACGCAGGGAGCACAGATACGCAGTATTTT	CAARAYAGSTDTQYF
once	TRBV7-8	TRBD2	TRBJ2-1	TGTGCCAGCAGCTTAGGAACCGGGACTAGCGGCGGGAATGAGCAGTTCTTC	CASSLGTGTSGGNEQFF
NA	TRBV4-1	NA	TRBJ2-1	TGCGCCAGCAGCCAGCCAGGGATGATCTACAATGAGCAGTTCTTC	CASSQPGMIYNEQFF
NA	TRBV5-1	NA	TRBJ2-5	TGCGCCAGCAGCCGTACCTTTCGGGAGACCCAGTACTTC	CASSRTFRETQYF
once	TRBV4-1	NA	TRBJ1-5	TGCGCCAGCAGCCAGGGCGGAGGAGGTCAGCCCCAGCATTTT	CASSQGGGGQPQHF
NA	TRBV7-2	NA	TRBJ2-7	TGTGCCAGCAGCTTAGGGCTCTCACCCTACGAGCAGTACTTC	CASSLGLSPYEQYF
NA	TRBV6-5	TRBD2	TRBJ2-1	TGTGCCAGGGGACCGGGACTAGACTACAATGAGCAGTTCTTC	CARGPGLDYNEQFF
NA	TRBV3-1/TRBV3-2	NA	TRBJ2-7	TGTGCCAGCAGCCCCCAGGGGTCCGGGGACACCTCCTACGAGCAGTACTTC	CASSPQGSGDTSYEQYF
NA	TRBV7-2	TRBD1	TRBJ2-4	TGTGCCAGCAGCTTACATCAGGGGGTCAAAAACATTCAGTACTTC	CASSLHQGVKNIQYF
NA	TRBV4-1	NA	TRBJ1-3	TGCGCCAGCAGCCAAACAGCTCTGACTGGAAACACCATATATTTT	CASSQTALTGNTIYF
NA	TRBV4-1	NA	TRBJ2-1	TGCGCCAGCAGCCAAGAGACTAACTCCTACAATGAGCAGTTCTTC	CASSQETNSYNEQFF
NA	TRBV30	TRBD2	TRBJ2-3	TGTGCCTGGAGTGATCTAGCGGGAGTGATGTCGGATACGCAGTATTTT	CAWSDLAGVMSDTQYF
NA	TRBV14	TRBD2	TRBJ2-1	TGTGCCAGCAGCCAAGATGGCGGGCTAGCGGGAGGTGAGCAGTTCTTC	CASSQDGGLAGGEQFF
medium-sized	TRBV30	TRBD1	TRBJ1-6	TGTGCCTGGACCCGGACAGGGGTTGGTTATTCACCCCTCCACTTT	CAWTRTGVGYSPLHF
few	TRBV28	TRBD1	TRBJ2-1	TGTGCCAGCAATAACCGGGACAGGGGGGGAAATGAGCAGTTCTTC	CASNNRDRGGNEQFF
NA	TRBV28	TRBD1	TRBJ2-7	TGTGCCAGCAGATTGACAGGGAGCTCCTACGAGCAGTACTTC	CASRLTGSSYEQYF
NA	TRBV4-1	NA	TRBJ1-6	TGCGCCAGCAGCCTAACGGACAGCTATAATTCACCCCTCCACTTT	CASSLTDSYNSPLHF
NA	TRBV4-3	NA	TRBJ1-3	TGCGCCAGCAGCCTCGAGGGCGGCGGAAACACCATATATTTT	CASSLEGGGNTIYF
few	TRBV7-8	TRBD2	TRBJ2-3	TGTGCCAGCAGCTTATTTCGGGGCGGGAGTAAGGATACGCAGTATTTT	CASSLFRGGSKDTQYF
NA	TRBV6-6	TRBD1	TRBJ2-7	TGTGCCAGCCACCGGGGACAGGGCGGCGAGCAGTACTTC	CASHRGQGGEQYF
NA	TRBV4-2	NA	TRBJ2-1	TGTGCCAGCAGCCAAGAAAGGTCTAGTAATGAGCAGTTCTTC	CASSQERSSNEQFF
once	TRBV7-8	NA	TRBJ1-3	TGTGCCAGCAGCTTGTCGGGAACTGGAAACACCATATATTTT	CASSLSGTGNTIYF